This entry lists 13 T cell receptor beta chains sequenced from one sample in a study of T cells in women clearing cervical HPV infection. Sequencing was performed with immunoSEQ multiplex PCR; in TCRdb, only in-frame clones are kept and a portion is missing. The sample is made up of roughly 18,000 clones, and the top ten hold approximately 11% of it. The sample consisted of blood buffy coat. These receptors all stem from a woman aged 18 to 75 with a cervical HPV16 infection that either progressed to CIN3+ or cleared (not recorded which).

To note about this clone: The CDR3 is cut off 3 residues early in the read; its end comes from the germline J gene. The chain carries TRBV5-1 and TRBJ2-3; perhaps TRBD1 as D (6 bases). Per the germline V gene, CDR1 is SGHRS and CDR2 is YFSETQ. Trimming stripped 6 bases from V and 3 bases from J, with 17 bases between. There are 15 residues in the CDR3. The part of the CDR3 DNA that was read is TGCGCCAGCAAATTTGGGGCAGGGGAGACAGATACG. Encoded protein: CASKFGAGETDT. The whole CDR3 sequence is CASKFGAGETDTQYF. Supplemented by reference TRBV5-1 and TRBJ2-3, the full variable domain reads KAGVTQTPRYLIKTRGQQVTLSCSPISGHRSVSWYQQTPGQGLQFLFEYFSETQRNKGNFPGRFSGRQFSNSRSEMNVSTLELGDSALYLCASKFGAGETDTQYFGPGTRLTVL.

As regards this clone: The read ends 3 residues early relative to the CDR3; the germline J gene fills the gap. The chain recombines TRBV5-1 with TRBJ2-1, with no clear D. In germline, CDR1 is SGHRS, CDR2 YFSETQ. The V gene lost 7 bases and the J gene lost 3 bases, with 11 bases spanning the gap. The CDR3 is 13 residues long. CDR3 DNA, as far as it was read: TGCGCCAGCCATTCGACGGGCTACAATGAG. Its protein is CASHSTGYNE. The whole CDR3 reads CASHSTGYNEQFF.

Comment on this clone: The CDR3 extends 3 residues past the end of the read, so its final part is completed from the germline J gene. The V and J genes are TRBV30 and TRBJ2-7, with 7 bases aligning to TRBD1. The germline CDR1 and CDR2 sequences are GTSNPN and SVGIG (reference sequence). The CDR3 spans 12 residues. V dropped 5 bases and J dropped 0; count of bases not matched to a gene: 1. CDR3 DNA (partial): TGTGCCTGGGGGGACAGCTCCTACGAG. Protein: CAWGDSSYE. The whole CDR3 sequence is CAWGDSSYEQYF.

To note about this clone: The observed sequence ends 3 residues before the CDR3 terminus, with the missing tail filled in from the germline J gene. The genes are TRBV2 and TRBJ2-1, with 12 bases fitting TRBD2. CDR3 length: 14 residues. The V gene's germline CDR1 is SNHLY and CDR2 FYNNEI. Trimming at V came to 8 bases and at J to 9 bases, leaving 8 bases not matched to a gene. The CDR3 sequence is CASLRLAGAPEQFF. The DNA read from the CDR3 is TGTGCCAGCCTCCGACTAGCGGGAGCCCCTGAG.

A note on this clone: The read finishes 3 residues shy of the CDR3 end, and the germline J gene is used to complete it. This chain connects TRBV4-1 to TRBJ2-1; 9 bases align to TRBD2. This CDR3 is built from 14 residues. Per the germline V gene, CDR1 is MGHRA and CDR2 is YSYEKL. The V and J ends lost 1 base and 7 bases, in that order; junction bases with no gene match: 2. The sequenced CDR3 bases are TGCGCCAGCAGCCAAGTGGCGGGAGGGAATGAG. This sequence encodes CASSQVAGGNE. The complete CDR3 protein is CASSQVAGGNEQFF.

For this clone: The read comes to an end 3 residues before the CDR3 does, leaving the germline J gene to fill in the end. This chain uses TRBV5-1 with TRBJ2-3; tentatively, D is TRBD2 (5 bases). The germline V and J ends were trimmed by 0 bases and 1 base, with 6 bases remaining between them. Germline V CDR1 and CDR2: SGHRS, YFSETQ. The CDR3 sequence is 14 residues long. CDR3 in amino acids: CASSLGTRTDTQYF. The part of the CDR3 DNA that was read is TGCGCCAGCAGCTTGGGGACTCGCACAGATACG. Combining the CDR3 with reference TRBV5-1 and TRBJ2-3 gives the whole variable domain KAGVTQTPRYLIKTRGQQVTLSCSPISGHRSVSWYQQTPGQGLQFLFEYFSETQRNKGNFPGRFSGRQFSNSRSEMNVSTLELGDSALYLCASSLGTRTDTQYFGPGTRLTVL.

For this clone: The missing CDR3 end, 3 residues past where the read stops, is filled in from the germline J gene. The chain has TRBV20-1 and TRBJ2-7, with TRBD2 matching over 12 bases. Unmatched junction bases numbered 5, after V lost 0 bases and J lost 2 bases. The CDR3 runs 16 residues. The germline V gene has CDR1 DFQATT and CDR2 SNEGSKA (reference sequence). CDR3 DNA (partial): TGCAGTGCTAGAGATGCTAGCGGGAGGGCCACCTACGAG. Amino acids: CSARDASGRATYE. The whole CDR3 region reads CSARDASGRATYEQYF.

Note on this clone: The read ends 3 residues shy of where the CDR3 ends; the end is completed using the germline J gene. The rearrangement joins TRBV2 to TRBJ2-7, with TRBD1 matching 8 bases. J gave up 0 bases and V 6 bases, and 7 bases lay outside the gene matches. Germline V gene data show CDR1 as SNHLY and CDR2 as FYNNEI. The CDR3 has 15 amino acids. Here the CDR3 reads CASSDRDRSSYEQYF. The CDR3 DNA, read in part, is TGTGCCAGCAGCGACAGGGACAGGAGCTCCTACGAG. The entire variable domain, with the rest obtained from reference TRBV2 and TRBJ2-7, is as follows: EPEVTQTPSHQVTQMGQEVILRCVPISNHLYFYWYRQILGQKVEFLVSFYNNEISEKSEIFDDQFSVERPDGSNFTLKIRSTKLEDSAMYFCASSDRDRSSYEQYFGPGTRLTVT.

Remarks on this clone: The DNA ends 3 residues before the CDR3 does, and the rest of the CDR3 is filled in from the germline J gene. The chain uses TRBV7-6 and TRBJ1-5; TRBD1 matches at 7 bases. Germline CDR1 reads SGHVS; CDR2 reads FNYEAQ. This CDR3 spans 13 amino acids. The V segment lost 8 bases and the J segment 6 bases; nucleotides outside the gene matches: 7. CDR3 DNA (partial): TGTGCCAGCGGGTTAGACAGGGTTCAGCCC. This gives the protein CASGLDRVQP. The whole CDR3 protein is CASGLDRVQPQHF.

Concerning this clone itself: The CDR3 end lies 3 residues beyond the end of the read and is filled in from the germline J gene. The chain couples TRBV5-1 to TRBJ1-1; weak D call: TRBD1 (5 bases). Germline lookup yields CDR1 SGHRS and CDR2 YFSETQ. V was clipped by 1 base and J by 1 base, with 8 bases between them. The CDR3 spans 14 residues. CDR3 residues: CASSLKRGNTEAFF. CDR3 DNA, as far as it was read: TGCGCCAGCAGCTTGAAGAGGGGGAACACTGAA.

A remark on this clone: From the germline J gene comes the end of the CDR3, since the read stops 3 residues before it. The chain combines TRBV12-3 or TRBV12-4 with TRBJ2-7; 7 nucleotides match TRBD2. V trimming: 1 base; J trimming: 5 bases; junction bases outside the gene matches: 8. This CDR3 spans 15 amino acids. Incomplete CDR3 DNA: TGTGCCAGCAGTTTAGGGGACTACTCTCCGGACGAG. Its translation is CASSLGDYSPDE. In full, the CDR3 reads CASSLGDYSPDEQYF.

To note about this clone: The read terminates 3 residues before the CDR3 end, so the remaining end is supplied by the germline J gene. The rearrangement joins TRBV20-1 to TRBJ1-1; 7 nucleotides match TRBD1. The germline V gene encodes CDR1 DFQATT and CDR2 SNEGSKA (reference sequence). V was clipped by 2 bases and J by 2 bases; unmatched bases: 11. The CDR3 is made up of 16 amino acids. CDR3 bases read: TGCAGTGCTAGAAGAGGGACAGCCAGCCTTAACACTGAA. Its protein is CSARRGTASLNTE. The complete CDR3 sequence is CSARRGTASLNTEAFF.

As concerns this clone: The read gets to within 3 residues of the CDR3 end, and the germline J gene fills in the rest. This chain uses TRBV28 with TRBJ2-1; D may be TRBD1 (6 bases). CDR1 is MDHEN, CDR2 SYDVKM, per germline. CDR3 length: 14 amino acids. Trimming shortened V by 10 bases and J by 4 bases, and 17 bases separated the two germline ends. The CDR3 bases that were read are TGTGCCACCCTTCTAGGGGGAACTTACAATGAG. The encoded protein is CATLLGGTYNE. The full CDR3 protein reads CATLLGGTYNEQFF. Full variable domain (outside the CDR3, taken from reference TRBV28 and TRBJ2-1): DVKVTQSSRYLVKRTGEKVFLECVQDMDHENMFWYRQDPGLGLRLIYFSYDVKMKEKGDIPEGYSVSREKKERFSLILESASTNQTSMYLCATLLGGTYNEQFFGPGTRLTVL.